This TCR beta chain was captured in a study of monozygotic twins with inflammatory bowel disease. Study findings and constraints: IBD patients shared fewer clonotypes with other individuals than healthy twins, especially patients with disease activity signs. A reduction in TCRbeta diversity (inverse Simpson) was seen in IBD patients relative to healthy co-twins. Findings did not support one strong IBD-associated signal or clonotype.

TCRdb reanalyzed the 5' RACE reads, giving one entry per CDR3 protein sequence and no DNA. This table holds some 160,000 distinct CDR3 sequences. CDR1 is SQVTM, CDR2 ANQGSEA, per germline. The CDR3 loop spans 14 amino acids. Blood samples measuring more than 2 ml were taken per donor. With respect to this clonotype: Its antigen is still unknown.

Sequencing used blood. This rearrangement joins TRBV29-1 to TRBJ2-1; TCRdb indicates TRBD1, and absent DNA this call remains unverified. The clonotype comes from a human donor with ulcerative colitis or Crohn's disease, or a healthy co-twin of an affected twin (not recorded which). The CDR3 loop reads CSVETGAGYNEQFF.